This TCR beta chain was recovered during a study of PD-1 blockade in classical Hodgkin lymphoma. Overall study findings and caveats: Repertoire difference causes, possibly disease activity or prior therapy, remain undefined. Diminished baseline TCR diversity has been reported in newly diagnosed patients relative to healthy donors.

Per the germline V gene, CDR1 is MGHRA and CDR2 is YSYEKL. After removal of 4 bases from V and 5 bases from J, the junction contained 7 bases not matched to a gene. The CDR3 is 16 amino acids. Time point meaning: newly diagnosed, previously untreated cHL patient sample. It was PBMCs in newly diagnosed, untreated classical Hodgkin lymphoma that served as comparison. Repertoires were generated with immunoSEQ multiplex PCR, while TCRdb's copy carries only in-frame clones and drops some. The sample has approximately 35,000 clones; 94% are singletons. With regard to this clone: Antigen unknown.

The chain has TRBV4-1 and TRBJ1-4, with 10 bases fitting TRBD1. The origin of this receptor is a human donor with classical Hodgkin lymphoma. Source material: peripheral blood mononuclear cells (PBMCs). The CDR3 loop is CASSRGQGGKNEKLFF. The CDR3 region has the DNA TGCGCCAGCAGCCGAGGACAGGGGGGCAAGAATGAAAAACTGTTTTTT.